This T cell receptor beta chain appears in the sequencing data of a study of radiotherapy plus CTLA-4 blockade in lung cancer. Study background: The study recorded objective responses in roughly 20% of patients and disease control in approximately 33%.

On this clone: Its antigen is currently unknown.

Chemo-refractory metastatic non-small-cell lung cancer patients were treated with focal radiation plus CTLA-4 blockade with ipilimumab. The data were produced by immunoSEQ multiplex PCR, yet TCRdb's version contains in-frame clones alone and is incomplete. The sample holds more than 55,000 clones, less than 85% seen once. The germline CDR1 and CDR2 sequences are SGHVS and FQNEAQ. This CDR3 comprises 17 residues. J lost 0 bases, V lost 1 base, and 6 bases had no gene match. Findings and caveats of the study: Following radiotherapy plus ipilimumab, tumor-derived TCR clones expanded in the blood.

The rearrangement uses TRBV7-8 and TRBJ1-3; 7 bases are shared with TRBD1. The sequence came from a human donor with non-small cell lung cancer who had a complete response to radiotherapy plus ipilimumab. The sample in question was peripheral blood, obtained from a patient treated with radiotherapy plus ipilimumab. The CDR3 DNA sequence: TGTGCCAGCAGCTTAGAGGGACAGATCTTCTCTGGAAACACCATATATTTT. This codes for CASSLEGQIFSGNTIYF.